The 29 T cell receptor beta chains reported below all come from one sample, sequenced in a study of blood T cell repertoires in COVID-19. Measured with immunoSEQ multiplex PCR; TCRdb has only the in-frame clones, and not every one. The table includes around 52,000 clones, roughly 89% detected once. Input material: peripheral blood. The receptors were gathered from a woman of 80 years or more with acute or convalescent COVID-19.

CDR3 region: CASSLTGTGIETQYF. The CDR3 coding sequence is TGCGCCAGCAGCTTGACCGGGACAGGGATTGAGACCCAGTACTTC. This chain joins TRBV5-1 and TRBJ2-5; 9 bases fit TRBD1. Trimming removed 1 base from V and 5 bases from J; junction bases left unmatched: 6. Germline loops: CDR1 SGHRS, CDR2 YFSETQ. This CDR3 region has 15 residues.

The chain combines TRBV19 with TRBJ2-1, with 8 bases identical to TRBD1. CDR3 length: 15 residues. The junction had 7 bases not matched to a gene; V was cut back by 4 bases and J by 5 bases. The germline gives CDR1 LNHDA, CDR2 SQIVND (reference sequence). CDR3 amino acids: CASSSRRGQNNEQFF. The CDR3 coding sequence is TGTGCCAGTAGTAGCCGCAGGGGGCAGAACAATGAGCAGTTCTTC.

V gene TRBV6-6 combines with J gene TRBJ2-7; 10 bases are shared with TRBD2. V lost 7 bases to trimming and J lost 2 bases; unmatched junction nucleotides: 8. CDR3 length equals 15 residues. The germline V gene encodes CDR1 MNHNY and CDR2 SVGAGI (reference sequence). CDR3 residues: CASMGPLAGAYEQYF. The CDR3 DNA is TGTGCCAGCATGGGGCCGCTAGCGGGGGCCTACGAGCAGTACTTC.

The rearrangement joins TRBV20-1 to TRBJ2-5; 11 nucleotides match TRBD1. The CDR3 is 15 residues long. J gave up 2 bases and V 5 bases, and 7 bases lay outside the gene matches. The germline V gene encodes CDR1 DFQATT and CDR2 SNEGSKA (reference sequence). CDR3 DNA: TGCAGTGCTCGTGGACAGGGGGCATGGCAAGAGACCCAGTACTTC. This codes for CSARGQGAWQETQYF.

The chain links TRBV6-5 to TRBJ1-2; 7 bases fit TRBD1. With 8 bases clipped from V and 4 bases from J, the junction kept 4 bases outside the gene matches. The germline CDR1 and CDR2 sequences are MNHEY and SVGAGI. This CDR3 comprises 12 residues. The CDR3 protein is CASQRDSYGYTF. In DNA, the CDR3 is TGTGCCAGCCAACGGGACAGCTATGGCTACACCTTC.

CDR3 region: CASSLLASSYEQYF. CDR3 DNA: TGTGCCAGCAGCTTACTAGCGAGTTCCTACGAGCAGTACTTC. V is TRBV11-3 and J is TRBJ2-7; tentative D call: TRBD2 (6 bases). From germline, CDR1 is SGHNT and CDR2 YENEEA. The CDR3 is 14 residues long. Between the trimmed V and J ends, which lost 2 bases and 1 base, there was a span of 9 bases.

J is TRBJ2-2 and V is TRBV11-2; 11 nucleotides line up with TRBD2. Unmatched junction bases numbered 7, after V lost 5 bases and J lost 5 bases. The CDR3 contains 16 residues. Looked up from germline, CDR1 is SGHAT and CDR2 is FQNNGV. CDR3: CASSPLAGGRTGELFF. The CDR3, as DNA: TGTGCCAGCAGCCCTCTAGCGGGGGGAAGGACCGGGGAGCTGTTTTTT.

This CDR3 reads CACAGGSNQPQHF. DNA of the CDR3: TGTGCCTGCGCGGGGGGGAGCAATCAGCCCCAGCATTTT. This chain uses TRBV30 with TRBJ1-5, with D possibly matching TRBD1 (5 bases). The CDR3 extends over 13 amino acids. Germline CDR1 is GTSNPN and CDR2 is SVGIG (reference sequence). Between the trimmed V and J ends, which lost 6 bases and 1 base, there was a span of 10 bases.

The chain carries TRBV2 and TRBJ1-2; 12 bases match TRBD1. Germline CDR1 reads SNHLY; CDR2 reads FYNNEI. Losses at the gene ends were 9 bases for V and 8 bases for J; bases not matched to a gene: 10. The CDR3 contains 14 residues. The CDR3 spells CASSRGQGASGYTF. CDR3 sequence (DNA): TGTGCCAGTTCGAGGGGACAGGGGGCGTCGGGCTACACCTTC.

The V and J genes are TRBV19 and TRBJ1-6; 7 positions agree with TRBD1. There are 13 residues in the CDR3. Germline CDR1 is LNHDA and CDR2 is SQIVND (reference sequence). Trimming removed 6 bases from V and 10 bases from J; junction bases left unmatched: 6. CDR3 nucleotides: TGTGCCAGTAGCCTCAGGGGGTACTCACCCCTCCACTTT. Amino acid sequence: CASSLRGYSPLHF.

V and J are TRBV11-2 and TRBJ1-6; TRBD1 might be the D (6 bases). This CDR3 is built from 14 residues. V was trimmed by 3 bases and J by 7 bases, leaving 10 bases between them. Germline lookup yields CDR1 SGHAT and CDR2 FQNNGV. CDR3 nucleotide sequence: TGTGCCAGCAGCTTGGTCAGGGGAAATTCACCCCTCCACTTT. The encoded protein is CASSLVRGNSPLHF.

This clone came up once. V and J are TRBV6-5 and TRBJ1-4, with D tentatively TRBD1 (6 bases). V was shortened by 0 bases and J by 6 bases, with 11 bases between the two germline ends. This CDR3 is built from 15 residues. Per germline, CDR1 MNHEY and CDR2 SVGAGI. The CDR3 sequence: CASSYSTGGDEKLFF. The CDR3 DNA reads TGTGCCAGCAGTTACTCGACAGGAGGTGATGAAAAACTGTTTTTT.

The chain carries TRBV5-8 and TRBJ1-1; D unresolved. The V and J ends lost 3 bases and 4 bases respectively, with 19 bases between them. The CDR3 sequence is 16 residues long. Germline V gene data show CDR1 as SGHTS and CDR2 as YDEGEE. The CDR3 reads CASSSLTAGGITEAFF. The CDR3 nucleotides read TGTGCCAGCAGCTCCTTAACCGCGGGCGGGATCACTGAAGCTTTCTTT.

The chain joins TRBV28 to TRBJ1-2, with a possible D match to TRBD1 (6 bases). The CDR3 consists of 15 residues. Germline loops: CDR1 MDHEN, CDR2 SYDVKM. Trimming removed 5 bases at V and 6 bases at J, with 19 bases between. As DNA, the CDR3 is TGTGCCAGCAGTCCGGGGGGGCAGGGGTTAGATGGCTACACCTTC. Translation gives CASSPGGQGLDGYTF.

The chain has TRBV13 and TRBJ1-1; TRBD1 matches at 12 bases. This CDR3 contains 17 residues. V gave up 1 base and J gave up 5 bases; unmatched junction bases: 8. From germline, CDR1 is PRHDT and CDR2 FYEKMQ (reference sequence). The CDR3 sequence is CASSLVSPGQGATEAFF. The CDR3 DNA reads as TGTGCCAGCAGCTTAGTATCCCCGGGACAGGGGGCTACTGAAGCTTTCTTT.

DNA of the CDR3: TGTGCCAGCGGTAGAACCTACGAGCAGTACGTC. Translation: CASGRTYEQYV. The chain has TRBV2 and TRBJ2-7, with D unresolved. Trimming took 8 bases from V and 2 from J, leaving 7 bases between them. CDR3 length: 11 residues. In germline, CDR1 is SNHLY, CDR2 FYNNEI.

V usage is TRBV2 and J usage is TRBJ2-7; D not resolved. V was trimmed by 4 bases and J by 5 bases, leaving 6 bases between them. The CDR3 is made up of 11 amino acids. The germline V gene has CDR1 SNHLY and CDR2 FYNNEI. CDR3 nucleotides: TGTGCCAGCAGTGTGCGGAACGAGCAGTACGTC. Its protein product is CASSVRNEQYV.

The chain links TRBV3-1 (or the pseudogene TRBV3-2) to TRBJ2-1, with 7 bases aligning to TRBD2. Trimming cost V 1 base and J 9 bases; bases outside gene matches: 3. CDR3 length: 13 amino acids. Germline-derived CDR1 and CDR2 are LGHDT and YNNKEL (reference sequence). CDR3 DNA: TGTGCCAGCAGCCAAGTCGGCGGGGGTGAGCAGTTCTTC. Amino acid sequence: CASSQVGGGEQFF.

The chain couples TRBV11-2 to TRBJ2-5; 9 bases are a match to TRBD2. V gave up 3 bases and J gave up 1 base; unmatched junction bases: 9. Germline-derived CDR1 and CDR2 are SGHAT and FQNNGV. The CDR3 length is 17 residues. The CDR3 DNA reads TGTGCCAGCAGCTTGGTCGGCGGGGGGGCCGTCCAAGAGACCCAGTACTTC. Translation: CASSLVGGGAVQETQYF.

V gene TRBV6-2 or TRBV6-3 combines with J gene TRBJ1-1, with 7 bases matching TRBD1. V was pared by 3 bases and J by 10 bases, with 8 bases of the junction left unmatched. There are 13 residues in the CDR3. Germline CDR1 and CDR2: MNHEY and SVGEGT. In DNA, the CDR3 is TGTGCCAGCAGTTATTCGACAGGGATGGTAGCTTTCTTT. It codes for CASSYSTGMVAFF.

The V gene is TRBV6-6, the J gene TRBJ1-6; D not certain. This CDR3 has 13 amino acids. Looked up from germline, CDR1 is MNHNY and CDR2 is SVGAGI (reference sequence). Trimming cost V 4 bases and J 13 bases, with 14 bases left between them. CDR3 DNA sequence: TGTGCCAGCAGTTCCATCGCAAGCCCCCCCCTCCACTTT. Translation gives CASSSIASPPLHF.

The V and J genes are TRBV6-6 and TRBJ1-5, with 7 bases that match TRBD1. The CDR3 spans 14 residues. J lost 12 bases, V lost 7 bases, and 15 bases had no gene match. Germline values: CDR1 MNHNY, CDR2 SVGAGI (reference sequence). The CDR3 DNA reads TGTGCCAGCACATACGATGGTATAGACAGGGACCAGCATTTT. This encodes CASTYDGIDRDQHF.

This chain uses TRBV5-1 with TRBJ2-2; D is unresolved. CDR3 length: 15 amino acids. V was pared by 2 bases and J by 5 bases, with 13 bases between. Germline V lookup: CDR1 SGHRS, CDR2 YFSETQ. The CDR3 nucleotides are TGCGCCAGCAGCTTATCGACCTCTAGAACCGGGGAGCTGTTTTTT. It codes for CASSLSTSRTGELFF.

V usage is TRBV19 and J usage is TRBJ1-2, with D hard to call. The CDR3 has 13 residues. The V end was cut by 3 bases, the J end by 0 bases, with 5 bases between. In germline, CDR1 is LNHDA, CDR2 SQIVND (reference sequence). The CDR3 sequence is CASSILANYGYTF. CDR3 nucleotide sequence: TGTGCCAGTAGTATCTTAGCTAACTATGGCTACACCTTC.

This clone showed up just a few times. The V gene is TRBV7-2, the J gene TRBJ1-1; TRBD1 is a possible D gene (6 bases). Germline CDR1 reads SGHTA; CDR2 reads FQGNSA. CDR3 length: 13 residues. V was cut by 5 bases and J by 6 bases, with 13 bases left in between. The CDR3 DNA reads as TGTGCCAGCAGCGCTACAGGGTCCCCTGAAGCTTTCTTT. This translates into CASSATGSPEAFF.

The chain uses TRBV11-2 and TRBJ2-2; the match to TRBD1 covers 9 bases. In germline, CDR1 is SGHAT, CDR2 FQNNGV. The CDR3 consists of 16 residues. J was trimmed by 6 bases and V by 5 bases; bases with no gene match: 10. The CDR3 spells CASSKKTGGRPGELFF. CDR3 nucleotide sequence: TGTGCCAGCAGCAAAAAGACAGGGGGAAGACCCGGGGAGCTGTTTTTT.

The chain carries TRBV6-6 and TRBJ1-2; D gene ambiguous. V gave up 2 bases and J gave up 8 bases, with 15 bases separating them. This CDR3 has 14 amino acids. Germline V gene lookup returns CDR1 MNHNY and CDR2 SVGAGI (reference sequence). CDR3 coding DNA: TGTGCCAGCAGTTACCCCCCCCGGGGTGGCGGCTACACCTTC. It encodes CASSYPPRGGGYTF.

This sequence joins TRBV11-3 and TRBJ2-3; D unresolved. CDR3 length: 13 residues. The V and J ends lost 2 bases and 3 bases respectively, with 6 bases between them. Germline CDR1 and CDR2: SGHNT and YENEEA. The CDR3 region is CASSLPRTDTQYF. The CDR3 region has the DNA TGTGCCAGCAGCTTACCTCGGACAGATACGCAGTATTTT.

V usage is TRBV19 and J usage is TRBJ2-2; D may be TRBD1 (6 bases). Trimming took 3 bases from V and 7 from J, leaving 18 bases between them. Germline-derived CDR1 and CDR2 are LNHDA and SQIVND (reference sequence). The CDR3 consists of 16 residues. The CDR3 DNA reads TGTGCCAGTAGTATTCGGGCAGGGGAAGGTTTCGGGGAGCTGTTTTTT. Its protein product is CASSIRAGEGFGELFF.